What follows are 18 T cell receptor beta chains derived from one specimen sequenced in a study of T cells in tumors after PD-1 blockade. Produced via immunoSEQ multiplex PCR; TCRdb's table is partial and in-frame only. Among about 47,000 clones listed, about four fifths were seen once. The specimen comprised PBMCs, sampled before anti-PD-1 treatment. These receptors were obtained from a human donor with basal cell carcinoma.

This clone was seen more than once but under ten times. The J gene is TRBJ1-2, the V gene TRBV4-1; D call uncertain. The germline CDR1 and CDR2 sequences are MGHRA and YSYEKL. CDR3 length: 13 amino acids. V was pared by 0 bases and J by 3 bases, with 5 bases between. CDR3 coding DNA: TGCGCCAGCAGCCAAGATTCCCACTATGGCTACACCTTC. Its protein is CASSQDSHYGYTF.

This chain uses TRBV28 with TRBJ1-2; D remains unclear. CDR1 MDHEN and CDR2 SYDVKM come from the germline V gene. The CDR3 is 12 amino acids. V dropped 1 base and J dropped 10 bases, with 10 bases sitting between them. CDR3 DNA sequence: TGTGCCAGCAGTTTATTCCCAGAGTCCTACACCTTC. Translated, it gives CASSLFPESYTF.

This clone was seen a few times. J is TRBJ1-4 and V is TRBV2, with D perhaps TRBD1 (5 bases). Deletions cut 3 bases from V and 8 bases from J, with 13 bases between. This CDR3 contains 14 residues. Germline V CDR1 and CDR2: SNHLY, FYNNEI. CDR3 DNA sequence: TGTGCCAGCAGTGAGGGGGTCGGGAGAGAAAAACTGTTTTTT. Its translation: CASSEGVGREKLFF.

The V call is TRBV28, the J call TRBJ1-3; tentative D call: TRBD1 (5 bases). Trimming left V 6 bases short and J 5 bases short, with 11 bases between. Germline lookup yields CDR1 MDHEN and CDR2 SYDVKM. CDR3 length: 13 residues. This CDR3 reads CASSAGTRNTIYF. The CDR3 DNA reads TGTGCCAGCAGCGCAGGGACCCGAAACACCATATATTTT.

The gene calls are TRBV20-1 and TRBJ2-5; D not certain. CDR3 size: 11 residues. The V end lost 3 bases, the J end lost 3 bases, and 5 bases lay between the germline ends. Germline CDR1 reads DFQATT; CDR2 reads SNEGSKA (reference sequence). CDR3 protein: CSASSKETQYF. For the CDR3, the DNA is TGCAGTGCTAGCAGTAAAGAGACCCAGTACTTC.

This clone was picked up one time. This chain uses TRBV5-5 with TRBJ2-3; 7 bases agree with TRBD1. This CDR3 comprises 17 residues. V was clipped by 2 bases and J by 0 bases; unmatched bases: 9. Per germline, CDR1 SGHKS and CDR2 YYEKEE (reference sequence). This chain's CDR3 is CASSFTGTATSTDTQYF. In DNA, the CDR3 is TGTGCCAGCAGCTTCACCGGGACAGCCACTAGCACAGATACGCAGTATTTT.

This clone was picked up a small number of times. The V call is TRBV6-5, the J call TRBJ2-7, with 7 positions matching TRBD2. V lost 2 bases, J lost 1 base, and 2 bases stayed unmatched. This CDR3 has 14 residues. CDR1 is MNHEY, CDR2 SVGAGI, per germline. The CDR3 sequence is CASSYGGGSYEQYF. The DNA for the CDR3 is TGTGCCAGCAGTTACGGCGGGGGTTCCTACGAGCAGTACTTC.

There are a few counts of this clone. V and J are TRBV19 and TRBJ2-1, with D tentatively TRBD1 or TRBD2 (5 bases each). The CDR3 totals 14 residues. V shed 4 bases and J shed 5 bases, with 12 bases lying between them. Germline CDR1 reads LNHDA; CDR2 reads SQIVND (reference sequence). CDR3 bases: TGTGCCAGTAGTACGACCGGGACCCACAATGAGCAGTTCTTC. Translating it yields CASSTTGTHNEQFF.

The CDR3 nucleotides read TGTGCCAGCAGCCAAGATGTGGGGGGGGTAAGCAATCAGCCCCAGCATTTT. Amino acid sequence: CASSQDVGGVSNQPQHF. The rearrangement links TRBV4-2 to TRBJ1-5, with D tentatively TRBD1 (5 bases). Germline V lookup: CDR1 LGHNA, CDR2 YNFKEQ. The CDR3 spans 17 residues. The V gene lost 0 bases and the J gene lost 1 base, with 13 bases spanning the gap.

The CDR3 protein is CASSFNMNEQFF. The DNA for the CDR3 is TGCGCCAGCAGCTTCAACATGAATGAGCAGTTCTTC. The chain recombines TRBV5-1 with TRBJ2-1; D is unclear. Germline CDR1 and CDR2: SGHRS and YFSETQ. V gave up 2 bases and J gave up 7 bases, with 7 bases separating them. The CDR3 runs 12 residues.

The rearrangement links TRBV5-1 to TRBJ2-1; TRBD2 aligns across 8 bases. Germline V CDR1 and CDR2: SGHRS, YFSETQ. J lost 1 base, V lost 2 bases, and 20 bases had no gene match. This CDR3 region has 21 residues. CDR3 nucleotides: TGCGCCAGCAGCTTCCCCAAACTAGCGGAACATATAACTAAATCCTACAATGAGCAGTTCTTC. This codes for CASSFPKLAEHITKSYNEQFF. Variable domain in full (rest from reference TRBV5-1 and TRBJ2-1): KAGVTQTPRYLIKTRGQQVTLSCSPISGHRSVSWYQQTPGQGLQFLFEYFSETQRNKGNFPGRFSGRQFSNSRSEMNVSTLELGDSALYLCASSFPKLAEHITKSYNEQFFGPGTRLTVL.

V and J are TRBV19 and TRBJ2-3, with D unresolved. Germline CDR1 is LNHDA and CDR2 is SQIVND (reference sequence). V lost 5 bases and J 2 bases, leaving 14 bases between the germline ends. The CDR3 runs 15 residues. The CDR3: CASSSRFPNTDTQYF. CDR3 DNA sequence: TGTGCCAGTAGTTCAAGGTTCCCAAACACAGATACGCAGTATTTT.

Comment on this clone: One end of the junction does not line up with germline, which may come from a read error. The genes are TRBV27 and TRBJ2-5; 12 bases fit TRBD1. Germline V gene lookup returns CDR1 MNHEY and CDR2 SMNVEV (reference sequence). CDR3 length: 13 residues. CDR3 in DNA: TGTGCCACTGGGACAGGGGGCGTGGAGACCCGGTACTTC. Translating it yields CATGTGGVETRYF.

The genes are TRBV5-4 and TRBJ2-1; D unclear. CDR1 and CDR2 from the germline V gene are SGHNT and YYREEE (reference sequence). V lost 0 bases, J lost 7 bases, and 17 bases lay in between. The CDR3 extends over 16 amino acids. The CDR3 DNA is TGTGCCAGCAGCTTGGATTTAGCACAGATTGGGAATGAGCAGTTCTTC. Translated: CASSLDLAQIGNEQFF.

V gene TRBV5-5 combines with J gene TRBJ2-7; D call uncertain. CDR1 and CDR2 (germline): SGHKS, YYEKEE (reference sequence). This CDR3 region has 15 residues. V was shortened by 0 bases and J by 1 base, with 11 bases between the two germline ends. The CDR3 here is CASSLGSGLSYEQYF. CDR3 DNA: TGTGCCAGCAGCTTGGGTTCAGGTCTTTCCTACGAGCAGTACTTC.

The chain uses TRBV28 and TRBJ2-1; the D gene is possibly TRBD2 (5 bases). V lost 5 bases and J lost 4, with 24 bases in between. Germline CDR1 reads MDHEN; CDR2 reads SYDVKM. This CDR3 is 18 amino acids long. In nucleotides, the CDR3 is TGTGCCAGCAGTAAGTTTAGTCTTGTTTCGACTACTTACAATGAGCAGTTCTTC. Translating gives CASSKFSLVSTTYNEQFF. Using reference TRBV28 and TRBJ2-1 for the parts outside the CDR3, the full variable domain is DVKVTQSSRYLVKRTGEKVFLECVQDMDHENMFWYRQDPGLGLRLIYFSYDVKMKEKGDIPEGYSVSREKKERFSLILESASTNQTSMYLCASSKFSLVSTTYNEQFFGPGTRLTVL.

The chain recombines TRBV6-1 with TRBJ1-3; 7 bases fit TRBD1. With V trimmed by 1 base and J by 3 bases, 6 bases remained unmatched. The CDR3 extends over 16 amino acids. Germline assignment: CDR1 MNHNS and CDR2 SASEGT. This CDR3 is CASSEGRGGRGNTIYF. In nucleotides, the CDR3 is TGTGCCAGCAGTGAAGGAAGAGGGGGCCGTGGAAACACCATATATTTT.

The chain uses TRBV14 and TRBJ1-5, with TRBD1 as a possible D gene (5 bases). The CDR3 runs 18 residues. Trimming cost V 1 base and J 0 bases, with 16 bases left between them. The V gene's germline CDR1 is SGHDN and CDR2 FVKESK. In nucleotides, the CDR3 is TGTGCCAGCAGCCAAGGCAGGGTAAGTAAGGATAGCAATCAGCCCCAGCATTTT. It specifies CASSQGRVSKDSNQPQHF.